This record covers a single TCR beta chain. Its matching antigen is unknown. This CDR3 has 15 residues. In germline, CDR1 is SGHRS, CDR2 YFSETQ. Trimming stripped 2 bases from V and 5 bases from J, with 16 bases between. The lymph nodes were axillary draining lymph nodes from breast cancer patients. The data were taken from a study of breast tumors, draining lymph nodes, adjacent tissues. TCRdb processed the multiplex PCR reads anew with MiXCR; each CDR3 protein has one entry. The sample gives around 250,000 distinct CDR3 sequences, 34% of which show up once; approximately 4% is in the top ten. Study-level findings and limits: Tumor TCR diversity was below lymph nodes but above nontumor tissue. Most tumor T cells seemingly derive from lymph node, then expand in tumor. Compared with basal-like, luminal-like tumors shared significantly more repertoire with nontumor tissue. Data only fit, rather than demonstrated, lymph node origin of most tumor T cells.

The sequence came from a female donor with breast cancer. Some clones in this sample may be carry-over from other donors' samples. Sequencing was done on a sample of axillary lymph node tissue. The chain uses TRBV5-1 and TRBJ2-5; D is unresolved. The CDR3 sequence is CASSFGPNSHETQYF. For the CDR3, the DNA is TGCGCCAGCAGCTTCGGCCCGAACTCTCACGAGACCCAGTACTTC. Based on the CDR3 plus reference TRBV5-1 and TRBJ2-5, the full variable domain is KAGVTQTPRYLIKTRGQQVTLSCSPISGHRSVSWYQQTPGQGLQFLFEYFSETQRNKGNFPGRFSGRQFSNSRSEMNVSTLELGDSALYLCASSFGPNSHETQYFGPGTRLLVL.